This TCR beta chain is from a study of Graves' ophthalmopathy and Graves' hyperthyroidism. Study-wide background: Before any treatment, peripheral blood was taken at the initial diagnosis. Points from the study as a whole: As the model predicted ophthalmopathy progression, it achieved a sensitivity of 70% to 71% and a specificity of around 72%. Blood also contained most of the expanded thyroid clonotypes above 0.001 frequency.

This clonotype was seen ten or more times. Its specificity is not known. The V end was cut by 4 bases, the J end by 11 bases, with 11 bases between. CDR3 length: 11 amino acids. CDR1 and CDR2 from the germline V gene are SGHTA and FQGNSA. Symptoms, serum thyroxine and TRAb, thyroid ultrasound, and orbital computed tomography formed the diagnostic basis. The authors amplified TCR beta CDR3 regions from RNA transcripts. Second-round multiplex PCR came after first-round RT-PCR with HTBI primers. TCRdb fed the multiplex PCR reads into MiXCR, producing one record per CDR3 protein. Here the sample spans 360,000 or so distinct CDR3 sequences, around 20% being singletons.

Specimen: peripheral blood. The gene calls are TRBV7-2 and TRBJ1-1, with D possibly matching TRBD1 (6 bases). The clonotype was recovered from a young woman with Graves' ophthalmopathy. The CDR3 is CASSSNRGAFF. In nucleotides, the CDR3 is TGTGCCAGCAGCTCGAATAGGGGGGCTTTCTTT.